The 18 T cell receptor beta chains below all came from one sample that was sequenced in a study of regulatory T cells in long-lasting Graves disease. Assembly of TCR beta libraries relied on iRepertoire HTBI primers together with Arm-PCR of CDR3 regions. Via MiXCR, TCRdb re-called the multiplex PCR reads, giving one row per CDR3 protein. Of about 620,000 distinct CDR3 sequences listed, roughly 16% were seen once; the top ten hold 18%. Time point denoted: newly diagnosed GD, antithyroid drugs for less than 3 months. RNA extracted from PBMCs served as the sequencing template. This sample was also put to use in a study of T cells in Graves' hyperthyroidism and ophthalmopathy.

Sequenced material: peripheral blood mononuclear cells (PBMCs), taken at new diagnosis, from a patient treated with antithyroid drugs. The receptors shown here come from a woman younger than 45 with Graves disease.

Only a few counts were recorded for this clonotype. The CDR3 loop is CASSSGPDPYEQYF. The DNA of the CDR3 is TGTGCCAGCAGTTCTGGTCCTGACCCCTACGAGCAGTACTTC. The J gene is TRBJ2-7, the V gene TRBV28; no definite D call. The CDR3 consists of 14 residues. From germline, CDR1 is MDHEN and CDR2 SYDVKM. V lost 4 bases, J lost 2 bases, and 12 bases lay in between.

This clonotype was counted at least ten times. The V call is TRBV25-1, the J call TRBJ2-3, with 7 bases that match TRBD2. Germline V gives CDR1 MGHDK, CDR2 SYGVNS. The CDR3 is 15 residues long. Trimming at V came to 0 bases and at J to 6 bases, leaving 6 bases not matched to a gene. CDR3 residues: CASSEYRGGRDTQYF. CDR3 in DNA: TGTGCCAGCAGTGAATATCGGGGAGGGAGGGATACGCAGTATTTT.

The sample holds many counts of this clonotype. The CDR3 is CASATGGGDTQYF. CDR3 bases: TGTGCCAGCGCAACCGGTGGCGGAGATACGCAGTATTTT. The chain has TRBV2 and TRBJ2-3; no firm D call. The V end lost 8 bases, the J end lost 5 bases, and 14 bases lay between the germline ends. CDR3 size: 13 residues. The germline V gene encodes CDR1 SNHLY and CDR2 FYNNEI.

This clonotype has only a few counts. The chain has TRBV3-1 and TRBJ2-3; 7 bases map to TRBD2. The CDR3 contains 12 residues. V shed 1 base and J 10 bases; nucleotides not matched to a gene: 2. CDR1 and CDR2 from the germline V gene are LGHDT and YNNKEL (reference sequence). The CDR3 nucleotides are TGTGCCAGCAGCCAAGGAGCGGGGTCGCAGTATTTT. Translation: CASSQGAGSQYF.

The DNA of the CDR3 is TGTGCCAGCAGCTTGTCTAGTTTGGAGACAGATACGCAGTATTTT. Translation gives CASSLSSLETDTQYF. The genes are TRBV5-5 and TRBJ2-3; D remains ambiguous. This CDR3 is built from 15 residues. From germline, CDR1 is SGHKS and CDR2 YYEKEE (reference sequence). With 1 base removed from V and 3 bases from J, the gap between germline ends came to 12 bases.

At least ten counts were recorded for this clonotype. V usage is TRBV11-2 and J usage is TRBJ1-1; unclear D gene. Germline CDR1 reads SGHAT; CDR2 reads FQNNGV. The CDR3 contains 13 residues. The germline V and J ends were trimmed by 5 bases and 0 bases, with 7 bases remaining between them. CDR3 in DNA: TGTGCCAGCAGCCAAAAGGTGAACACTGAAGCTTTCTTT. It translates to CASSQKVNTEAFF.

This clonotype showed up just a few times. The rearrangement joins TRBV6-1 to TRBJ2-1; 11 bases align to TRBD2. After removal of 6 bases from V and 6 bases from J, the junction contained 7 bases not matched to a gene. Germline V gene sequence: CDR1 MNHNS, CDR2 SASEGT. The CDR3 runs 15 residues. The DNA for the CDR3 is TGTGCCAGCAGCCAGGGACTAGCGGCTTTCAATGAGCAGTTCTTC. This codes for CASSQGLAAFNEQFF.

This clonotype was detected many times. The chain is built from TRBV12-3 or TRBV12-4 and TRBJ1-3; possible D gene TRBD1, 5 bases. This CDR3 region has 15 residues. V was pared by 3 bases and J by 2 bases, with 11 bases between. Here the CDR3 DNA reads TGTGCCAGCAGTTTCAGGGTTTCGGCTGGAAACACCATATATTTT. This gives the protein CASSFRVSAGNTIYF.

This clonotype was counted many times. V is TRBV28 and J is TRBJ2-1, with TRBD2 identical over 7 bases. In germline, CDR1 is MDHEN, CDR2 SYDVKM. V dropped 4 bases and J dropped 4; count of bases not matched to a gene: 7. The CDR3 is made up of 15 amino acids. DNA for the CDR3: TGTGCCAGCAGTTCAAGCGGGGCGGGGTACAATGAGCAGTTCTTC. It encodes CASSSSGAGYNEQFF.

This clonotype was seen many times. The chain joins TRBV6-1 to TRBJ1-2; possibly TRBD1 for D (5 bases). This CDR3 is 13 amino acids long. With 6 bases removed from V and 4 bases from J, the gap between germline ends came to 12 bases. CDR1 MNHNS and CDR2 SASEGT come from the germline V gene. This chain's CDR3 is CASRISGTYGYTF. Written as DNA, the CDR3 is TGTGCCAGCAGGATATCCGGGACCTATGGCTACACCTTC.

This clonotype was detected ten times or more. The chain employs TRBV13 and TRBJ1-2; D is ambiguous. Germline V gene sequence: CDR1 PRHDT, CDR2 FYEKMQ (reference sequence). The CDR3 is made up of 11 amino acids. Trimming removed 5 bases from V and 7 bases from J, with 8 bases in between. The CDR3 sequence is CASSDQAGYTF. Written as DNA, the CDR3 is TGTGCCAGCAGCGATCAGGCTGGCTACACCTTC.

This clonotype was recorded a few times. The genes are TRBV5-6 and TRBJ2-1; no reliable D call. Germline V gene lookup returns CDR1 SGHDT and CDR2 YYEEEE. Trimming took off 5 bases at V and 9 bases at J, with 15 bases between the two ends. The CDR3 consists of 13 residues. CDR3 bases: TGTGCCAGCAGTCAGATCGGATCCGTTGAGCAGTTCTTC. It translates to CASSQIGSVEQFF.

This clonotype was found many times. V is TRBV28 and J is TRBJ2-5, with TRBD1 identical over 8 bases. Germline CDR1 MDHEN, CDR2 SYDVKM. This CDR3 has 13 amino acids. V shed 5 bases and J 4 bases; nucleotides not matched to a gene: 3. The CDR3 sequence is CASSRQGRETQYF. CDR3 nucleotides: TGTGCCAGCAGTAGACAGGGGAGAGAGACCCAGTACTTC.

V and J are TRBV7-9 and TRBJ2-1; TRBD2 matches 10 bases. Germline V lookup: CDR1 SEHNR, CDR2 FQNEAQ (reference sequence). The V and J ends lost 5 bases and 7 bases, in that order; junction bases with no gene match: 8. This CDR3 spans 15 amino acids. The CDR3 loop reads CASSRAGGRRNEQFF. Written as DNA, the CDR3 is TGTGCCAGCAGCCGAGCGGGAGGGCGCCGGAATGAGCAGTTCTTC.

This clonotype was counted at least ten times. V and J are TRBV18 and TRBJ1-1, with unresolved D. V was shortened by 7 bases and J by 4 bases, with 10 bases between the two germline ends. The CDR3 spans 12 residues. Per the germline V gene, CDR1 is KGHSH and CDR2 is LQKENI. CDR3 protein: CASLQIGTEAFF. CDR3 DNA: TGTGCCAGCTTACAGATAGGCACTGAAGCTTTCTTT.

On this clonotype itself: A clone one base away is much larger, so this may be a read error. J is TRBJ2-3 and V is TRBV6-1; either TRBD1 or TRBD2 may supply D (5 bases each). The V gene lost 3 bases and the J gene lost 8 bases, with 6 bases spanning the gap. Germline V gene lookup returns CDR1 MNHNS and CDR2 SASEGT. The CDR3 runs 11 residues. CDR3: CASSERGTQYF. CDR3 in DNA: TGTGCCAGCAGTGAGAGGGGTACGCAGTATTTT.

The chain combines TRBV19 with TRBJ2-3; 7 nucleotides match TRBD1. This CDR3 comprises 14 residues. Germline V CDR1 and CDR2: LNHDA, SQIVND (reference sequence). After removal of 6 bases from V and 4 bases from J, the junction contained 7 bases not matched to a gene. CDR3 amino acids: CASRQGSGADTQYF. CDR3 in DNA: TGTGCCAGTAGACAGGGGTCGGGCGCAGATACGCAGTATTTT.

The chain links TRBV19 to TRBJ1-2; unclear D gene. There are 15 residues in the CDR3. Germline values: CDR1 LNHDA, CDR2 SQIVND (reference sequence). With 0 bases removed from V and 4 bases from J, the gap between germline ends came to 12 bases. CDR3 protein: CASSIDQGLFYGYTF. The CDR3 DNA sequence: TGTGCCAGTAGTATAGATCAAGGACTGTTCTATGGCTACACCTTC.